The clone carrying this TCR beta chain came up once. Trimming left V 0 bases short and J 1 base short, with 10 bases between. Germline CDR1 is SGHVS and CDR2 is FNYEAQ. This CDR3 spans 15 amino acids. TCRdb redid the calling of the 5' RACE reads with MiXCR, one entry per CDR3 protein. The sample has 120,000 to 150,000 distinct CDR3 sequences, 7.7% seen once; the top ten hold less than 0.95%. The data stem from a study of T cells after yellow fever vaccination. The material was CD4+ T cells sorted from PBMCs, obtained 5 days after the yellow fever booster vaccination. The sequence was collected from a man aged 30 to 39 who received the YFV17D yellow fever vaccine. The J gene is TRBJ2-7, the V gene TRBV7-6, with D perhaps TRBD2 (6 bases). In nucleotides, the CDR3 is TGTGCCAGCAGCTTAGCGGAGGGGACTTCCTACGAGCAGTACTTC. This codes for CASSLAEGTSYEQYF.